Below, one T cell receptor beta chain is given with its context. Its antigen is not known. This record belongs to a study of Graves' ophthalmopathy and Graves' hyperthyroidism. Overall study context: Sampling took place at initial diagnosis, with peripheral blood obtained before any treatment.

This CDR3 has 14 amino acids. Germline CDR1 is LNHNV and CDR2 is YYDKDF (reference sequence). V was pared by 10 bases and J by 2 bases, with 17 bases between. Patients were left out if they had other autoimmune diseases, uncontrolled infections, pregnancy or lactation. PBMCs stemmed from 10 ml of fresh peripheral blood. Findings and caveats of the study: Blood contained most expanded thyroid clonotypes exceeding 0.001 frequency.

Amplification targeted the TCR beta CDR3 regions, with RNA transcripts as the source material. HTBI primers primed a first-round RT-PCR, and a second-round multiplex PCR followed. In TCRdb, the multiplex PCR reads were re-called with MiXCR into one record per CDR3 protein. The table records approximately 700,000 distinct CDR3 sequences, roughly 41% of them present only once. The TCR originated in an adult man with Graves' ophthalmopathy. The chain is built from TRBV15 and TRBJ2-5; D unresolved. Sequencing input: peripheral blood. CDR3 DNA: TGTGCCAGCAGTATTACAGAGAGGCAAGAGACCCAGTACTTC. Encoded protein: CASSITERQETQYF. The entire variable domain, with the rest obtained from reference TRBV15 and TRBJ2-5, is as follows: DAMVIQNPRYQVTQFGKPVTLSCSQTLNHNVMYWYQQKSSQAPKLLFHYYDKDFNNEADTPDNFQSRRPNTSFCFLDIRSPGLGDTAMYLCASSITERQETQYFGPGTRLLVL.